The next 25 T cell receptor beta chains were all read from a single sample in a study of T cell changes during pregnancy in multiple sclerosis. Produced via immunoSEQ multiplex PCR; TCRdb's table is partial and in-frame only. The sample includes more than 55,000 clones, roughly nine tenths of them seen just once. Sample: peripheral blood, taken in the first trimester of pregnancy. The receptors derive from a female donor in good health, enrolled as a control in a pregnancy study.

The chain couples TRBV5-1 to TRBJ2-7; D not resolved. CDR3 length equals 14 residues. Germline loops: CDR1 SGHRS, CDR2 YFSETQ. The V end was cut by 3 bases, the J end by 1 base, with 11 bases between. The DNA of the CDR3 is TGCGCCAGCAGCTCTAGTGTCCCATCCTACGAGCAGTACTTC. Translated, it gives CASSSSVPSYEQYF. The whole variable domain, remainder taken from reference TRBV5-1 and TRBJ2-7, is KAGVTQTPRYLIKTRGQQVTLSCSPISGHRSVSWYQQTPGQGLQFLFEYFSETQRNKGNFPGRFSGRQFSNSRSEMNVSTLELGDSALYLCASSSSVPSYEQYFGPGTRLTVT.

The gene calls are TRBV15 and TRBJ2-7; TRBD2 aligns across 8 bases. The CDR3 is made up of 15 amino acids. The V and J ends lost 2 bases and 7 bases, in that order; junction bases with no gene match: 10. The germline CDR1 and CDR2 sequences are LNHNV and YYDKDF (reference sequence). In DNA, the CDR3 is TGTGCCACCAGCAGACCGCCAGCGGGAGTAGAAGAGCAGTACTTC. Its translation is CATSRPPAGVEEQYF.

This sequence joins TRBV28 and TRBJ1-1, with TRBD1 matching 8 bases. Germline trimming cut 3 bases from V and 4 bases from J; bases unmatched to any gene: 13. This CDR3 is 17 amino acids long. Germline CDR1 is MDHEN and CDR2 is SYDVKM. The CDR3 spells CASSFPEGTGGFTEAFF. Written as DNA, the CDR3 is TGTGCCAGCAGTTTCCCAGAAGGGACAGGAGGATTCACTGAAGCTTTCTTT.

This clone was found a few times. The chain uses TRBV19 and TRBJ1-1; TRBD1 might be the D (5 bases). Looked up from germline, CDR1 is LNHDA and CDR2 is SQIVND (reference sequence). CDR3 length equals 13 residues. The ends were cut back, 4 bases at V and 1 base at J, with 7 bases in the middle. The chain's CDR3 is CASSTTANTEAFF. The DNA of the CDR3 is TGTGCCAGTAGTACGACAGCGAACACTGAAGCTTTCTTT.

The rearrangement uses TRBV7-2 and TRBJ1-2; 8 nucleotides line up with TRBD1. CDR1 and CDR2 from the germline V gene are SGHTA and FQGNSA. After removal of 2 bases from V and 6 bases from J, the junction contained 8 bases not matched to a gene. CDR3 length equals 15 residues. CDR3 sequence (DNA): TGTGCCAGCAGCTTATATAGGACAGGGTTGGATGGCTACACCTTC. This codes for CASSLYRTGLDGYTF. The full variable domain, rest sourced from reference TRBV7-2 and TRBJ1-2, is GAGVSQSPSNKVTEKGKDVELRCDPISGHTALYWYRQSLGQGLEFLIYFQGNSAPDKSGLPSDRFSAERTGGSVSTLTIQRTQQEDSAVYLCASSLYRTGLDGYTFGSGTRLTVV.

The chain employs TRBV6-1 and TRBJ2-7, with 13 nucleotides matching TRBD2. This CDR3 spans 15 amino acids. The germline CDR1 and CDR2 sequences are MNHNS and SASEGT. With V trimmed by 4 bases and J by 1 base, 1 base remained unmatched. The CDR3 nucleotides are TGTGCCAGCAGTGGGGGACTAGCGGGATCCTACGAGCAGTACTTC. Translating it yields CASSGGLAGSYEQYF.

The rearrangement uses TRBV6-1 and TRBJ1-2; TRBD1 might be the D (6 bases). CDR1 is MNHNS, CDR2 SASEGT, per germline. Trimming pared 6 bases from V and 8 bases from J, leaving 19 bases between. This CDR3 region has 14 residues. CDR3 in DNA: TGTGCCAGCAGGGCACGACAGGTTTCAAGGGGCTACACCTTC. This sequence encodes CASRARQVSRGYTF.

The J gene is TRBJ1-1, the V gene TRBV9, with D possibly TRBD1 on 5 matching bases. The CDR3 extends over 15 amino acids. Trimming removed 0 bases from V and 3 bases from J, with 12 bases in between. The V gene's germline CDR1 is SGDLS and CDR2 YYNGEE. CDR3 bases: TGTGCCAGCAGCGTAGTCGGGGGAGGATACACTGAAGCTTTCTTT. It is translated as CASSVVGGGYTEAFF.

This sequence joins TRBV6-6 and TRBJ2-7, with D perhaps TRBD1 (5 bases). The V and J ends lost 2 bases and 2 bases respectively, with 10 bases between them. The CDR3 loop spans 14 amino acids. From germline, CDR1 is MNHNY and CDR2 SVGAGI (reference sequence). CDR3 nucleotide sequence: TGTGCCAGCAGTTACGGGCAGGGCCCCTACGAGCAGTACTTC. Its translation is CASSYGQGPYEQYF.

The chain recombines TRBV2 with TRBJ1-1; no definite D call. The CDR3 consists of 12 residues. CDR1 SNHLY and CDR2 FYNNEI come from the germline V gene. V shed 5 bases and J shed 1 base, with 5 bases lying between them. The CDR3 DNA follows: TGTGCCAGCAGTTACACGAACACTGAAGCTTTCTTT. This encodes CASSYTNTEAFF.

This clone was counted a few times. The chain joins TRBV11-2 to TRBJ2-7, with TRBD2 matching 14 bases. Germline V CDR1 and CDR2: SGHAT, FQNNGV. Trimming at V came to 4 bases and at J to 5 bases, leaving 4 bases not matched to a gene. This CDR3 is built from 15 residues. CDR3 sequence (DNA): TGTGCCAGCAGCTCAAGACTAGCGGGAGGGAACGAGCAGTACTTC. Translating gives CASSSRLAGGNEQYF.

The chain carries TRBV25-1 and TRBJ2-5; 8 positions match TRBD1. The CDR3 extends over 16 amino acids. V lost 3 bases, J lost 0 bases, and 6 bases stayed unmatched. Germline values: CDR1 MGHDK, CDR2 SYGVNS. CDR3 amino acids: CASSDGGQGHQETQYF. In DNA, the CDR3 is TGTGCCAGCAGTGACGGAGGACAGGGCCACCAAGAGACCCAGTACTTC. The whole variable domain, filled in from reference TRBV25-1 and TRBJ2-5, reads EADIYQTPRYLVIGTGKKITLECSQTMGHDKMYWYQQDPGMELHLIHYSYGVNSTEKGDLSSESTVSRIRTEHFPLTLESARPSHTSQYLCASSDGGQGHQETQYFGPGTRLLVL.

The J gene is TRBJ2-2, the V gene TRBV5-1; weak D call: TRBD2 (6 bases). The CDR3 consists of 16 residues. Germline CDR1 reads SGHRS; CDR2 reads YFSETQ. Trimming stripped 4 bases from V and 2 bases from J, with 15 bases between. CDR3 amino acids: CASSTPRGLNTGELFF. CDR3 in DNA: TGCGCCAGCAGCACCCCGCGGGGCTTAAACACCGGGGAGCTGTTTTTT.

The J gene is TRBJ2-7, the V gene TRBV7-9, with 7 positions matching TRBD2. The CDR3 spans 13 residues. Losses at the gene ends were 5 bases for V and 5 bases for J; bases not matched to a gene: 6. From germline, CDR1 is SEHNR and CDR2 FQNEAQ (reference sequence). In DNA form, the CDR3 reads TGTGCCAGCAGCCTGGGGGGGGATCACGAGCAGTACTTC. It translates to CASSLGGDHEQYF.

The CDR3 here is CASSYGPRHYEKLFF. CDR3 coding DNA: TGTGCCAGCAGTTATGGGCCTCGACATTATGAAAAACTGTTTTTT. The chain links TRBV6-5 to TRBJ1-4, with D unresolved. The length of the CDR3 is 15 residues. Between the trimmed V and J ends, which lost 3 bases and 6 bases, there was a span of 14 bases. In germline, CDR1 is MNHEY, CDR2 SVGAGI.

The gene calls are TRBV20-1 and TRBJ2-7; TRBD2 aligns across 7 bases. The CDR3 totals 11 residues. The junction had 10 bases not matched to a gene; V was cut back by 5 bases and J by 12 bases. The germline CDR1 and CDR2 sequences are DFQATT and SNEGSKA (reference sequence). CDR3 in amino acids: CSASLGGRGYF. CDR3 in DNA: TGCAGTGCTTCCCTGGGCGGGAGAGGGTACTTC.

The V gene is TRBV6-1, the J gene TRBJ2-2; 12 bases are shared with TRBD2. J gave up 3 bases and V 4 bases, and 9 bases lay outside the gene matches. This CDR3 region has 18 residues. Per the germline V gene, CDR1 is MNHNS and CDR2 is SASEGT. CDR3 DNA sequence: TGTGCCAGCAGTGGGATTGTACTAGCGGGAGGTCACACCGGGGAGCTGTTTTTT. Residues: CASSGIVLAGGHTGELFF.

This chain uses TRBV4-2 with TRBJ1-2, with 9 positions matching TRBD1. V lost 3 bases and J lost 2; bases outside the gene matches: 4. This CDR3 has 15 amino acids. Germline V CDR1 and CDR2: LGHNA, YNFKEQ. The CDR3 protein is CASSQRTGANYGYTF. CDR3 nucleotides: TGTGCCAGCAGCCAGAGGACAGGGGCAAACTATGGCTACACCTTC.

CDR3 DNA: TGTGCCAGCAGTCAGACAGTCCGTGGCACAGATACGCAGTATTTT. This gives the protein CASSQTVRGTDTQYF. This chain uses TRBV2 with TRBJ2-3; TRBD1 is a possible D gene (5 bases). The CDR3 spans 15 residues. V was clipped by 5 bases and J by 1 base, with 13 bases between them. Germline CDR1 is SNHLY and CDR2 is FYNNEI.

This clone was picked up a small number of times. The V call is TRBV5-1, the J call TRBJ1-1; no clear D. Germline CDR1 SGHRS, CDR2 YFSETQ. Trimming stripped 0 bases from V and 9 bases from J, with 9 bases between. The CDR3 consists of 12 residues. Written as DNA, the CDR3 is TGCGCCAGCAGCTTGGATTCGGGTCAAGCTTTCTTT. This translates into CASSLDSGQAFF.

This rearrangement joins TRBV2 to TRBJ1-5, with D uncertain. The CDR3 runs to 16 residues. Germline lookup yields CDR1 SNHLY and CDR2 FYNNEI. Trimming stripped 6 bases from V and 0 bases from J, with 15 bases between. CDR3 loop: CASSPVWSYSNQPQHF. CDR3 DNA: TGTGCCAGCAGCCCGGTATGGAGCTATAGCAATCAGCCCCAGCATTTT.

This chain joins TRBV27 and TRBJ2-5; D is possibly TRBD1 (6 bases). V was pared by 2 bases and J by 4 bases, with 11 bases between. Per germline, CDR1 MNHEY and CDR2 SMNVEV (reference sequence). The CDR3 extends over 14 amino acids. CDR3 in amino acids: CASSLNRVGETQYF. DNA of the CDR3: TGTGCCAGCAGTTTAAACAGGGTCGGAGAGACCCAGTACTTC.

This chain's CDR3 is CASSLFAGADTQYF. Here the CDR3 DNA reads TGCGCCAGCAGCTTATTTGCGGGAGCAGATACGCAGTATTTT. The genes are TRBV5-1 and TRBJ2-3; TRBD2 matches 7 bases. Losses at the gene ends were 2 bases for V and 4 bases for J; bases not matched to a gene: 4. Germline V gene sequence: CDR1 SGHRS, CDR2 YFSETQ. The CDR3 covers 14 residues.

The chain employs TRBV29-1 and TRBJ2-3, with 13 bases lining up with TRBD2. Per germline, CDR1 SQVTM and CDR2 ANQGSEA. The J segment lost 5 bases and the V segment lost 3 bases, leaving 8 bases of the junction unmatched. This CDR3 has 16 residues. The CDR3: CSVEEGLAGVLDTQYF. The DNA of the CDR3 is TGCAGCGTTGAGGAAGGACTAGCGGGAGTCTTAGATACGCAGTATTTT.

The CDR3 bases are TGTGCCAGCAGTTACTCGACTATAGAAGAGCAGTTCTTC. Its translation: CASSYSTIEEQFF. The J gene is TRBJ2-1, the V gene TRBV6-5; D possibly corresponds to TRBD2 (5 bases). CDR3 size: 13 residues. CDR1 MNHEY and CDR2 SVGAGI come from the germline V gene. V lost 0 bases and J 10 bases, leaving 10 bases between the germline ends.